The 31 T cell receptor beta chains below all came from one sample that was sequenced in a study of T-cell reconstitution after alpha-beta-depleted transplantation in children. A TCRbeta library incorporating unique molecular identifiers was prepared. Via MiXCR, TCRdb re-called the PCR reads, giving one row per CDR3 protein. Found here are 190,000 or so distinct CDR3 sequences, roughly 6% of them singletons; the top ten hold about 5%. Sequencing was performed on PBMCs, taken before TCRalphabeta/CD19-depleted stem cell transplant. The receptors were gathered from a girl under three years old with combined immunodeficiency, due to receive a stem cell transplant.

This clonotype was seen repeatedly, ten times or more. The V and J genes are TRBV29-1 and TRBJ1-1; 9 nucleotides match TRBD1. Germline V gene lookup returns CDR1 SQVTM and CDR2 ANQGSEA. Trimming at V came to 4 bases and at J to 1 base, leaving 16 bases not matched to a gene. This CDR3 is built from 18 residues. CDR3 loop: CSVGWDRVFLEGNTEAFF. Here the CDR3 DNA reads TGCAGCGTTGGATGGGACAGGGTGTTTTTAGAGGGGAACACTGAAGCTTTCTTT.

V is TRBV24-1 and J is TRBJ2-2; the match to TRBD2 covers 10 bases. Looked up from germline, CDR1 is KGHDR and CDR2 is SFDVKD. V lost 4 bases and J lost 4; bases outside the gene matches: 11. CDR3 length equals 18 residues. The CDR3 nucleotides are TGTGCCACCAGTGACGCTACGGCTAGCGGGGGATTCACCGGGGAGCTGTTTTTT. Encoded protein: CATSDATASGGFTGELFF.

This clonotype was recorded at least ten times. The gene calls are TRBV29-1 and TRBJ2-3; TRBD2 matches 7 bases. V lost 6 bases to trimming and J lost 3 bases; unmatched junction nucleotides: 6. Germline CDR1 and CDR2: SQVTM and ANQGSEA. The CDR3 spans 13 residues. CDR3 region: CSVETSSTDTQYF. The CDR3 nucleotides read TGCAGCGTAGAGACTAGCTCGACAGATACGCAGTATTTT.

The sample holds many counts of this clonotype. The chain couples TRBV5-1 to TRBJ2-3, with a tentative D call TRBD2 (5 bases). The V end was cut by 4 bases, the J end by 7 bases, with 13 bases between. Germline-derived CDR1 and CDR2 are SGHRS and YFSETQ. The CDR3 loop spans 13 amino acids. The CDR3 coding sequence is TGCGCCAGCAGCCTAGAAAACGGGAATACGCAGTATTTT. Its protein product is CASSLENGNTQYF.

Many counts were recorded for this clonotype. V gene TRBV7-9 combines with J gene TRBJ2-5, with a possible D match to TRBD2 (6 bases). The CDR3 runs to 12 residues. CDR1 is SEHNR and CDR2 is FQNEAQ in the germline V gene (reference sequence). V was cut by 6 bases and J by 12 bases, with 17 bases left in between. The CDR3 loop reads CASRQPAGPEYF. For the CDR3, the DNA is TGTGCCAGCAGACAACCTGCGGGGCCCGAGTACTTC.

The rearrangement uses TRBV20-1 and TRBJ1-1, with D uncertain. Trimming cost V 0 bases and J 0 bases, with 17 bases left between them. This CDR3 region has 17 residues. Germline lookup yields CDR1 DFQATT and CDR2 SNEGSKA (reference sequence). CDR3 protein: CSARDSGDRPMNTEAFF. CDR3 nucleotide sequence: TGCAGTGCTAGAGATTCGGGAGACCGGCCAATGAACACTGAAGCTTTCTTT.

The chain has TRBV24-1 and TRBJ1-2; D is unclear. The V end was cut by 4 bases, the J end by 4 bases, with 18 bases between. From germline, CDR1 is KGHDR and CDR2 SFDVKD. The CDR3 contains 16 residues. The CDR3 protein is CATSEVSDRFRYGYTF. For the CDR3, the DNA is TGTGCCACCAGTGAAGTGTCCGACCGTTTTCGCTATGGCTACACCTTC.

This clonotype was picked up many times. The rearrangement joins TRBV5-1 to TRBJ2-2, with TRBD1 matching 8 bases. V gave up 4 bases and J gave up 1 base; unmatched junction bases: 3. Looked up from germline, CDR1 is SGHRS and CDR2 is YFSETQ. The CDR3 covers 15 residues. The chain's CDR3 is CASSVDRVNTGELFF. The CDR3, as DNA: TGCGCCAGCAGCGTGGACAGGGTGAACACCGGGGAGCTGTTTTTT.

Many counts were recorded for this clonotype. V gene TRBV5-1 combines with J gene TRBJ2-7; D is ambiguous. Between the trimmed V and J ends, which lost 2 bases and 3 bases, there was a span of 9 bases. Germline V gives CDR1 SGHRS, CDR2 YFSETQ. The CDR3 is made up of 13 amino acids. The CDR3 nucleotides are TGCGCCAGCAGCTTTGAACAGCTCTACGAGCAGTACTTC. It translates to CASSFEQLYEQYF.

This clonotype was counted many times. Written as DNA, the CDR3 is TGCGCCAGCAGCGAGGGTTTTGCCTATGGCTACACCTTC. Encoded protein: CASSEGFAYGYTF. The chain is built from TRBV5-1 and TRBJ1-2; no clear D gene. There are 13 residues in the CDR3. V dropped 4 bases and J dropped 4 bases, with 11 bases sitting between them. Germline values: CDR1 SGHRS, CDR2 YFSETQ.

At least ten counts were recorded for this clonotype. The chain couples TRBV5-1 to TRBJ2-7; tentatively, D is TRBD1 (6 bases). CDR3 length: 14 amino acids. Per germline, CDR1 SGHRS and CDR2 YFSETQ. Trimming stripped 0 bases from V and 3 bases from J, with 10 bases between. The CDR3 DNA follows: TGCGCCAGCAGCTTGGCAGGGGACCTCTACGAGCAGTACTTC. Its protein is CASSLAGDLYEQYF.

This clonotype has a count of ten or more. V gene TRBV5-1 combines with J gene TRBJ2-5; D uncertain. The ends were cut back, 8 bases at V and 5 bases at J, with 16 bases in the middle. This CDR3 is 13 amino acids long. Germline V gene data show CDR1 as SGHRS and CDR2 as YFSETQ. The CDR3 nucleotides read TGCGCCAGTCGCTCCATGGGTGGGGAGACCCAGTACTTC. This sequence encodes CASRSMGGETQYF.

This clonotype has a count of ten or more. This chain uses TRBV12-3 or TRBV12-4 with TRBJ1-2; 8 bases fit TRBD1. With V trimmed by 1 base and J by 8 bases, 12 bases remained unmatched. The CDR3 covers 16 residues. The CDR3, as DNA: TGTGCCAGCAGTTTAGGTGGGACAGGTGTCCGGAGGGGCTACACCTTC. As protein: CASSLGGTGVRRGYTF.

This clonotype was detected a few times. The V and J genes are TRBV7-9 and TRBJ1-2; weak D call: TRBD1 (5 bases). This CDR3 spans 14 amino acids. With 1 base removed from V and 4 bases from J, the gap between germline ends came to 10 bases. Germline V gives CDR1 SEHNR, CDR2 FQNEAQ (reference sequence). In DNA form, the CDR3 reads TGTGCCAGCAGCTTAGTCGGGGGGACCTATGGCTACACCTTC. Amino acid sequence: CASSLVGGTYGYTF.

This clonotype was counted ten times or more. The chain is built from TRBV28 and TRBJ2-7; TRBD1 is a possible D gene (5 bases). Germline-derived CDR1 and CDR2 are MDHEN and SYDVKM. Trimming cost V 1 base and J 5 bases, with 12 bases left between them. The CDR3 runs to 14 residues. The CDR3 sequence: CASSLFVGANEQYF. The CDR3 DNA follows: TGTGCCAGCAGTTTATTCGTTGGGGCTAACGAGCAGTACTTC.

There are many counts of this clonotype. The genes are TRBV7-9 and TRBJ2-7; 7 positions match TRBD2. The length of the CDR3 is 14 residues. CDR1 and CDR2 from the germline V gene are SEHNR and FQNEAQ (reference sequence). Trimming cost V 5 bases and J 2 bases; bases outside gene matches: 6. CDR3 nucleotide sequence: TGTGCCAGCAGCGGGCTAGCGGACACCTACGAGCAGTACTTC. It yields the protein CASSGLADTYEQYF. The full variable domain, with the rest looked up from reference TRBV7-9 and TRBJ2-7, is DTGVSQNPRHKITKRGQNVTFRCDPISEHNRLYWYRQTLGQGPEFLTYFQNEAQLEKSRLLSDRFSAERPKGSFSTLEIQRTEQGDSAMYLCASSGLADTYEQYFGPGTRLTVT.

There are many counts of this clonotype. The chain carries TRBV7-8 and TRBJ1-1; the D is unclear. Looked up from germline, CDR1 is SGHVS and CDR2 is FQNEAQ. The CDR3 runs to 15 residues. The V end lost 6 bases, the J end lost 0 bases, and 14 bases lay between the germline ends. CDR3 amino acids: CASSHHRTLNTEAFF. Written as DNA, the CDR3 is TGTGCCAGCAGTCACCATCGGACCCTGAACACTGAAGCTTTCTTT.

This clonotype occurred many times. In nucleotides, the CDR3 is TGTGCCAGCAGTCGCGGACGGATGGCGTCTCAGGACTATGGCTACACCTTC. Translated, it gives CASSRGRMASQDYGYTF. This chain links TRBV28 with TRBJ1-2; D gene uncertain. The CDR3 has 17 residues. Germline V gene data show CDR1 as MDHEN and CDR2 as SYDVKM. V was trimmed by 5 bases and J by 3 bases, leaving 22 bases between them.

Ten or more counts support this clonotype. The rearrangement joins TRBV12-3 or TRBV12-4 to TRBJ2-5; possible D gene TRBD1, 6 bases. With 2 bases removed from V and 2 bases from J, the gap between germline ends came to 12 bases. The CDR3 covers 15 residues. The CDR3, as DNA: TGTGCCAGCAGTTTATACCGGGACACTCAAGAGACCCAGTACTTC. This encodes CASSLYRDTQETQYF.

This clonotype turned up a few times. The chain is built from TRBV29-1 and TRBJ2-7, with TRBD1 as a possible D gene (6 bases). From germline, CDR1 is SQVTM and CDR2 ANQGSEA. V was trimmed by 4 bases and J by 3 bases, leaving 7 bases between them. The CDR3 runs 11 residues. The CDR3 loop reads CSVARGYEQYF. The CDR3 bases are TGCAGCGTTGCCAGGGGCTACGAGCAGTACTTC.

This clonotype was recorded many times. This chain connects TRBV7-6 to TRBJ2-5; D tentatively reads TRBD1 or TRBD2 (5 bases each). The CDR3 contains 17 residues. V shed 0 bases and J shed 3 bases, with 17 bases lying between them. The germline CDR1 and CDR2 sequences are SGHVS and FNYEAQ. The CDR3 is CASSLAVEWGTKETQYF. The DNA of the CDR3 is TGTGCCAGCAGCTTAGCCGTGGAATGGGGGACCAAAGAGACCCAGTACTTC.

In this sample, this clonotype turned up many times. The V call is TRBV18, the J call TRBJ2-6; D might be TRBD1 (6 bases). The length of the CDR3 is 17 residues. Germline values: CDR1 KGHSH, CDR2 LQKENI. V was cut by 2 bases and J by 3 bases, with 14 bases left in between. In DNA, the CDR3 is TGTGCCAGCTCACCAGGCGTAGGGGGATTTGGGGCCAACGTCCTGACTTTC. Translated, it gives CASSPGVGGFGANVLTF.

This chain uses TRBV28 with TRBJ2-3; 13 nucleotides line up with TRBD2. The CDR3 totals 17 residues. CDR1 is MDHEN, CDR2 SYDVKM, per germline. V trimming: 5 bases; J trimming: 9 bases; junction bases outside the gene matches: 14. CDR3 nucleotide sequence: TGTGCCAGCAGTCCGACGCCCTCCGGGACTAGCGGGGCCACGCAGTATTTT. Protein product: CASSPTPSGTSGATQYF.

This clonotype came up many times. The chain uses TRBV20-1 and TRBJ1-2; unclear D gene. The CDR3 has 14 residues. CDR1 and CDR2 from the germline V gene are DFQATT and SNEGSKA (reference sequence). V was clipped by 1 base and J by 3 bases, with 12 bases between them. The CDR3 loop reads CSARAELRYYGYTF. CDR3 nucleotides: TGCAGTGCTAGAGCGGAACTGAGATACTATGGCTACACCTTC.

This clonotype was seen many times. DNA of the CDR3: TGTGCCAGCAGCGTAGAGACGGCTTCCTACAATGAGCAGTTCTTC. It translates to CASSVETASYNEQFF. V is TRBV9 and J is TRBJ2-1; D remains unclear. Germline values: CDR1 SGDLS, CDR2 YYNGEE. There are 15 residues in the CDR3. V was shortened by 0 bases and J by 1 base, with 8 bases between the two germline ends.

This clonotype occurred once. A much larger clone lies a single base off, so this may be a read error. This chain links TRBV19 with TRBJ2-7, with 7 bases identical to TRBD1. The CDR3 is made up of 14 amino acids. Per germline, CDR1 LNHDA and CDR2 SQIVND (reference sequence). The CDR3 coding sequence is TGTGTCAGTAGTATCGGGACAGAAGCGTACGAGCAGTACTTC. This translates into CVSSIGTEAYEQYF.

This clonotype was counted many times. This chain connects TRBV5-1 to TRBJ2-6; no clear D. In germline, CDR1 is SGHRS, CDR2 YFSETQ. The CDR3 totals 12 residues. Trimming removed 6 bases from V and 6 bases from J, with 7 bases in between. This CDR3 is CASTSPANVLTF. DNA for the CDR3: TGCGCCAGCACCTCTCCGGCCAACGTCCTGACTTTC.

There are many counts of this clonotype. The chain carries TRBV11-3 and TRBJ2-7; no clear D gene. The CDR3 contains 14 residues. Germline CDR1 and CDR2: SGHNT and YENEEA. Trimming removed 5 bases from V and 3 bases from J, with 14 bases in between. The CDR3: CASSPPEEDYEQYF. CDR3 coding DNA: TGTGCCAGCAGCCCACCAGAGGAAGACTACGAGCAGTACTTC.

CDR3 sequence (DNA): TGTGCCAGCAGCCCGGGACTAGCGGGGGGGCCGGGCACAGATACGCAGTATTTT. As protein: CASSPGLAGGPGTDTQYF. This chain joins TRBV7-6 and TRBJ2-3, with 16 bases matching TRBD2. CDR1 and CDR2 (germline): SGHVS, FNYEAQ. The CDR3 is made up of 18 amino acids. J was trimmed by 1 base and V by 5 bases; bases with no gene match: 6.

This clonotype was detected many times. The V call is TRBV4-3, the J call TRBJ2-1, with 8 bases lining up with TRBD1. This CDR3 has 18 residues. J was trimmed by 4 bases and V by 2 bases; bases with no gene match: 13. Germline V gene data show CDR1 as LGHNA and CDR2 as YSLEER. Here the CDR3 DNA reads TGCGCCAGCAGCCAAACCAGTGGTGCCAGGGGGCCTTACAATGAGCAGTTCTTC. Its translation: CASSQTSGARGPYNEQFF.

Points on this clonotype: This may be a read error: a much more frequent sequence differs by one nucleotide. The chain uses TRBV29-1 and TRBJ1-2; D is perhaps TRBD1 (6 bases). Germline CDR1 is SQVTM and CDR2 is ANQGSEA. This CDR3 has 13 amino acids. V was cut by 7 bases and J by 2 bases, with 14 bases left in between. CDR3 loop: CSAPTGPNYGYTF. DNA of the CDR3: TGCAGCGCCCCGACAGGACCGAACTATGGCTACACCTTC. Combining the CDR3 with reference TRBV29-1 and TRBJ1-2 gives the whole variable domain SAVISQKPSRDICQRGTSLTIQCQVDSQVTMMFWYRQQPGQSLTLIATANQGSEATYESGFVIDKFPISRPNLTFSTLTVSNMSPEDSSIYLCSAPTGPNYGYTFGSGTRLTVV.